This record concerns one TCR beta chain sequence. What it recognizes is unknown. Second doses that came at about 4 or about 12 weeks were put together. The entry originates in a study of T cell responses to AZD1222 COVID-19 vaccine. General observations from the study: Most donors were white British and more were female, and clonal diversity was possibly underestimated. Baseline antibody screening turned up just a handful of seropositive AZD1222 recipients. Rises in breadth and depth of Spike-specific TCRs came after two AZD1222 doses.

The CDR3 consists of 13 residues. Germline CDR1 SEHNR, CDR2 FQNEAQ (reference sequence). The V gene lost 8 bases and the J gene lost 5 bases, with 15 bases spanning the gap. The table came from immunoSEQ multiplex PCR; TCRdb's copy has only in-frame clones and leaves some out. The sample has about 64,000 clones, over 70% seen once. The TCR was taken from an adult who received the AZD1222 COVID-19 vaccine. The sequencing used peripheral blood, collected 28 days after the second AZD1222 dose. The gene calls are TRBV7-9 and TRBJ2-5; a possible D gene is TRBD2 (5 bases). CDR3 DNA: TGTGCCAGCGCCGGTGCCGGGGAGGAGACCCAGTACTTC. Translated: CASAGAGEETQYF.